This T cell receptor (beta chain) originates from a study of blood T cell repertoires in COVID-19. Sequencing was performed with immunoSEQ multiplex PCR; in TCRdb, only in-frame clones are kept and a portion is missing. Counted here are roughly 250,000 clones, approximately 85% occurring once; the ten biggest clones make up around 12%. The J segment lost 7 bases and the V segment lost 5 bases, leaving 12 bases of the junction unmatched. CDR3 length: 15 residues. CDR1 is SGHAT, CDR2 FQNNGV, per germline. The chain employs TRBV11-2 and TRBJ1-2; 8 bases align to TRBD1. The receptor's source is a woman aged 55-75 years with active or convalescent COVID-19. The sequencing input was peripheral blood. CDR3 sequence reads: CASSPSQGEAGGYTF. The CDR3 DNA follows: TGTGCCAGCAGCCCGTCACAGGGGGAAGCAGGTGGCTACACCTTC.